These T cell receptor beta chains were read from a single sample in a study of blood T cell repertoires in COVID-19. TCRdb's table, derived via immunoSEQ multiplex PCR, lists solely in-frame clones and lacks some. The data hold about 180,000 clones, with roughly 82% observed a single time. The specimen sequenced was PBMCs or T cells enriched from blood (not recorded which). The receptors shown here come from a man aged 45 to 65 who had recovered from COVID-19. CDR3s include the opening cysteine and the closing phenylalanine or tryptophan. The D gene is left open where the match is weak. Clone size, where shown, is once, few, many, or a class for clones that have expanded.

D gene,V gene,J gene,CDR3 length,clone size,CDR3 protein,CDR3 DNA
-,TRBV6-5,TRBJ2-7,15,-,CASSYQQGRRDEQYF,TGTGCCAGCAGTTACCAACAGGGTAGGCGGGACGAGCAGTACTTC
-,TRBV3-1/TRBV3-2,TRBJ2-7,17,-,CASSQDGRGVPYYEQYF,TGTGCCAGCAGCCAAGATGGGCGGGGAGTCCCTTACTACGAGCAGTACTTC
TRBD1,TRBV11-3,TRBJ1-5,15,-,CATTPDRERNQPQHF,TGTGCCACCACCCCGGACAGGGAGAGGAATCAGCCCCAGCATTTT
-,TRBV4-1,TRBJ1-5,16,-,CASSQGVPGNNQPQHF,TGCGCCAGCAGCCAAGGAGTTCCGGGGAACAATCAGCCCCAGCATTTT
TRBD1,TRBV19,TRBJ2-7,15,-,CASRKTGEGLPEQYF,TGTGCCAGTAGAAAGACAGGGGAAGGCTTACCCGAGCAGTACTTC
-,TRBV3-1/TRBV3-2,TRBJ1-2,16,once,CASSQDQGLYIYGYTF,TGTGCCAGCAGCCAAGATCAAGGACTGTATATTTATGGCTACACCTTC
-,TRBV19,TRBJ2-1,16,-,CASSSEDSETYNEQFF,TGTGCCAGTAGTTCCGAGGACAGTGAAACCTACAATGAGCAGTTCTTC
-,TRBV28,TRBJ1-1,14,-,CASSSYRVNTEAFF,TGTGCCAGCAGTTCCTACAGGGTTAACACTGAAGCTTTCTTT
-,TRBV4-1,TRBJ1-5,15,-,CASSQDWQGGRPQHF,TGCGCCAGCAGCCAAGATTGGCAGGGTGGTCGGCCCCAGCATTTT
-,TRBV12-3/TRBV12-4,TRBJ2-7,13,-,CASSLYPRQALDF,TGTGCCAGCAGTTTATACCCCCGACAGGCATTGGACTTC
-,TRBV19,TRBJ1-5,16,-,CASSMRTKSSNQPQHF,TGTGCCAGTAGTATGAGGACAAAATCTAGCAATCAGCCCCAGCATTTT
-,TRBV19,TRBJ1-1,17,-,CASIPRQGEVGGSEAFF,TGTGCCAGTATCCCGCGGCAGGGCGAGGTTGGGGGCTCTGAAGCTTTCTTT
-,TRBV6-5,TRBJ2-3,15,-,CASRASRGFPDTQYF,TGTGCCAGCAGGGCCTCCAGGGGTTTCCCAGATACGCAGTATTTT
TRBD1,TRBV28,TRBJ2-7,18,-,CASSIGGTRQGAASEQYF,TGTGCCAGCAGTATAGGCGGAACCAGACAGGGGGCGGCCAGCGAGCAGTACTTC
TRBD1,TRBV19,TRBJ2-2,16,once,CASIPTGGQSTGELFF,TGTGCCAGTATCCCCACAGGGGGCCAGTCGACCGGGGAGCTGTTTTTT
TRBD2,TRBV3-1/TRBV3-2,TRBJ2-2,17,-,CASSSVSGGKRTGELFF,TGTGCCAGCAGCTCAGTTAGCGGGGGGAAACGCACCGGGGAGCTGTTTTTT
TRBD2,TRBV29-1,TRBJ2-3,14,-,CSVARRGGTDTQYF,TGCAGCGTTGCGAGGCGGGGGGGCACAGATACGCAGTATTTT
-,TRBV5-1,TRBJ1-6,16,-,CASRPTPGLYNSPLHF,TGCGCCAGCAGGCCGACTCCCGGCCTATATAATTCACCCCTCCACTTT
-,TRBV5-4,TRBJ2-5,12,once,CASSSLQETQYF,TGTGCCAGCAGCTCCCTCCAAGAGACCCAGTACTTC
TRBD1,TRBV10-1,TRBJ2-3,15,once,CASSVSGQAPDTQYF,TGCGCCAGCAGTGTTTCTGGACAGGCCCCAGATACGCAGTATTTT
TRBD1,TRBV5-4,TRBJ1-2,15,-,CASSSTGTGDYGYTF,TGTGCCAGCAGCTCCACCGGGACAGGGGACTATGGCTACACCTTC
TRBD1,TRBV30,TRBJ1-2,15,many,CAWSNRDRGNYGYTF,TGTGCCTGGAGTAACCGGGACAGGGGTAACTATGGCTACACCTTC
TRBD1,TRBV7-9,TRBJ1-4,18,-,CASSFGSTGLATNEKLFF,TGTGCCAGCAGCTTCGGGTCGACAGGGCTGGCAACTAATGAAAAACTGTTTTTT
TRBD1,TRBV5-1,TRBJ1-1,16,once,CASSNLPGGANTEAFF,TGCGCCAGCAGCAACCTCCCAGGGGGCGCGAACACTGAAGCTTTCTTT
-,TRBV6-5,TRBJ1-5,14,-,CASSSRQGNQPQHF,TGTGCCAGCAGTAGCCGGCAGGGTAATCAGCCCCAGCATTTT
TRBD2,TRBV10-1,TRBJ2-3,15,-,CASSPSGGGADTQYF,TGCGCCAGCAGTCCGAGCGGGGGGGGCGCAGATACGCAGTATTTT
-,TRBV3-1/TRBV3-2,TRBJ1-5,16,-,CASSEGSDSNNQPQHF,TGTGCCAGCAGCGAAGGCTCGGACAGTAATAATCAGCCCCAGCATTTT
-,TRBV25-1,TRBJ1-2,13,-,CASSDRANYGYTF,TGTGCCAGCAGTGACAGGGCCAACTATGGCTACACCTTC
-,TRBV3-1/TRBV3-2,TRBJ2-3,12,once,CASSPGAGSQYF,TGTGCCAGCAGCCCTGGTGCGGGGTCGCAGTATTTT
-,TRBV5-1,TRBJ1-3,15,-,CASSLDGRSGNTIYF,TGCGCCAGCAGCTTGGATGGGAGATCTGGAAACACCATATATTTT
-,TRBV5-1,TRBJ1-4,16,-,CASRSGGSQTNEKLFF,TGCGCCAGCAGATCCGGGGGATCTCAGACTAATGAAAAACTGTTTTTT
-,TRBV6-2/TRBV6-3,TRBJ1-1,15,-,CASSGAGVEVTEAFF,TGTGCCAGCAGCGGGGCAGGGGTGGAAGTGACTGAAGCTTTCTTT
TRBD1,TRBV5-4,TRBJ1-4,16,-,CASSLVAGGPNEKLFF,TGTGCCAGCAGCTTGGTGGCAGGGGGCCCCAATGAAAAACTGTTTTTT
-,TRBV5-1,TRBJ1-2,15,-,CASSSNLRQNYGYTF,TGCGCCAGCAGCTCTAACCTGCGGCAGAACTATGGCTACACCTTC
-,TRBV4-2,TRBJ1-4,17,once,CASSQVLGTPSNEKLFF,TGTGCCAGCAGCCAAGTTTTAGGGACACCCTCTAATGAAAAACTGTTTTTT
-,TRBV9,TRBJ1-1,14,-,CASSVEPMNTEAFF,TGTGCCAGCAGCGTAGAGCCAATGAACACTGAAGCTTTCTTT
-,TRBV21-1,TRBJ2-1,15,few,CASTHTSGGYNEQFF,TGTGCCAGCACCCATACTAGCGGGGGATACAATGAGCAGTTCTTC
-,TRBV6-4,TRBJ2-5,15,once,CASSVLPGTQETQYF,TGTGCCAGCAGTGTCCTCCCCGGGACTCAAGAGACCCAGTACTTC
-,TRBV19,TRBJ2-2,15,-,CASSIGGGGNGELFF,TGTGCCAGTAGTATAGGCGGAGGGGGCAACGGGGAGCTGTTTTTT
-,TRBV6-1,TRBJ1-5,15,-,CASSDPRQGNQPQHF,TGTGCCAGCAGTGACCCTCGACAGGGCAATCAGCCCCAGCATTTT
-,TRBV11-3,TRBJ1-1,13,-,CASSRGPATEAFF,TGTGCCAGCAGTAGGGGCCCGGCGACTGAAGCTTTCTTT
TRBD1,TRBV29-1,TRBJ1-6,13,-,CSVADRGNSPLHF,TGCAGCGTAGCCGACAGGGGGAATTCACCCCTCCACTTT
TRBD1,TRBV11-1,TRBJ2-7,15,-,CASSLSGTGVYEQYF,TGTGCCAGCAGTCTGTCCGGGACAGGGGTATACGAGCAGTACTTC
-,TRBV19,TRBJ2-1,12,-,CASSIGRDEQFF,TGTGCCAGTAGTATCGGCAGGGATGAGCAGTTCTTC
-,TRBV10-2,TRBJ1-5,15,-,CASSKDTTSNQPQHF,TGCGCCAGCAGTAAGGACACGACAAGCAATCAGCCCCAGCATTTT
TRBD2,TRBV19,TRBJ2-1,17,-,CASKPNLGGGFYNEQFF,TGTGCCAGTAAACCCAACCTCGGGGGGGGCTTTTACAATGAGCAGTTCTTC